The source of this TCR beta chain is a study of cytomegalovirus exposure and HLA in healthy donors. 60 Vbeta and 13 Jbeta primers were used in PCR. The method was immunoSEQ multiplex PCR; TCRdb's version includes in-frame clones alone and lacks a portion of them. Of about 110,000 clones in the sample, 79% were seen once. Remarks on this clone: Its antigen is not known.

Germline assignment: CDR1 LNHDA and CDR2 SQIVND (reference sequence). CDR3 length equals 14 residues. V was clipped by 1 base and J by 5 bases, with 11 bases between them. Study-level results: Indistinguishability led to the exclusion of some V segments, TRBV6-2 and TRBV6-3 included. Some highly shared sequence variants likely arose as a pipeline artifact.

The sequence derives from a young woman in good health and CMV-seropositive. Sequenced: PBMCs. The chain has TRBV19 and TRBJ2-5, with a weak D call TRBD1 (5 bases). CDR3 DNA: TGTGCCAGTAGTATAGCTCAGGGCCGGGAGACCCAGTACTTC. This sequence encodes CASSIAQGRETQYF.